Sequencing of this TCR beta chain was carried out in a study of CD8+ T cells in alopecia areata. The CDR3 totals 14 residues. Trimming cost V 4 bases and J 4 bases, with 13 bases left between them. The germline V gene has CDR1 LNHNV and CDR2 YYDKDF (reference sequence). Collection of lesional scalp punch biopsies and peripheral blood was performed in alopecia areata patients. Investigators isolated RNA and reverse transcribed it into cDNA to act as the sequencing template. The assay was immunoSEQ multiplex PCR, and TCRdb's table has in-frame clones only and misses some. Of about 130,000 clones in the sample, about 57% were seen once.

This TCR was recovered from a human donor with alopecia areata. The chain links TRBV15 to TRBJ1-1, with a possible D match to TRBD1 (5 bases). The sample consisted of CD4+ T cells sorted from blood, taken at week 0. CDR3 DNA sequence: TGTGCCACCAGCACCCCAGGGTTGAGCACTGAAGCTTTCTTT. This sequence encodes CATSTPGLSTEAFF.